One and the same sample provided the 17 T cell receptor beta chains below, sequenced in a study of shared clonotypes between healthy human individuals. Naive CD8 cells, CD45RO-negative and positively selected for CCR7, excluded terminally differentiated effector memory CD45RA+ cells. Sequenced by immunoSEQ multiplex PCR; TCRdb stores in-frame clones only, minus some. The table records about 2,100,000 clones, more than 85% of them present only once. The sample was naive CD8+ T cells from PBMCs. These receptors were taken from a man aged 18 to 29 in good health. Some clones in this sample may be carry-over from other donors' samples.

V gene TRBV5-6 combines with J gene TRBJ1-2, with 9 bases fitting TRBD1. Trimming removed 2 bases from V and 4 bases from J; junction bases left unmatched: 9. CDR1 and CDR2 from the germline V gene are SGHDT and YYEEEE. CDR3 length: 16 residues. DNA of the CDR3: TGTGCCAGCAGCTTCGCCGGGACAGGGATTGGCTATGGCTACACCTTC. This codes for CASSFAGTGIGYGYTF.

The chain couples TRBV7-8 to TRBJ1-2; 8 positions match TRBD1. CDR1 is SGHVS, CDR2 FQNEAQ, per germline. The CDR3 extends over 15 amino acids. V was clipped by 1 base and J by 5 bases; unmatched bases: 6. The CDR3 DNA is TGTGCCAGCAGCTTAGTCCCAGGGGGCTGGTATGGCTACACCTTC. Protein sequence: CASSLVPGGWYGYTF.

The chain joins TRBV5-1 to TRBJ1-1; D is unresolved. The CDR3 covers 14 residues. Germline-derived CDR1 and CDR2 are SGHRS and YFSETQ. Trimming cost V 1 base and J 1 base, with 8 bases left between them. CDR3 DNA sequence: TGCGCCAGCAGCTTGTCGTTTACGAACACTGAAGCTTTCTTT. Its translation is CASSLSFTNTEAFF.

The chain links TRBV9 to TRBJ2-3; D remains unclear. Germline values: CDR1 SGDLS, CDR2 YYNGEE. The CDR3 is made up of 13 amino acids. V was pared by 4 bases and J by 0 bases, with 6 bases between. DNA of the CDR3: TGTGCCAGCAGCCTGATGAGCACAGATACGCAGTATTTT. It translates to CASSLMSTDTQYF.

This rearrangement joins TRBV29-1 to TRBJ2-5; TRBD2 matches at 9 bases. Per the germline V gene, CDR1 is SQVTM and CDR2 is ANQGSEA. This CDR3 comprises 14 residues. The ends lost 4 bases at V and 1 base at J; junction bases unmatched: 4. The chain's CDR3 is CSVVAGGPQETQYF. CDR3 in DNA: TGCAGCGTTGTGGCGGGAGGGCCCCAAGAGACCCAGTACTTC.

This clone was seen once. The chain links TRBV7-9 to TRBJ2-1; D is unclear. Looked up from germline, CDR1 is SEHNR and CDR2 is FQNEAQ (reference sequence). CDR3 length equals 15 residues. Trimming left V 5 bases short and J 4 bases short, with 15 bases between. The CDR3 sequence is CASSPPAGYYNEQFF. For the CDR3, the DNA is TGTGCCAGCAGCCCCCCCGCTGGGTATTACAATGAGCAGTTCTTC.

The chain is built from TRBV6-5 and TRBJ2-3, with 12 bases that match TRBD2. With V trimmed by 6 bases and J by 7 bases, 8 bases remained unmatched. In germline, CDR1 is MNHEY, CDR2 SVGAGI. This CDR3 is 15 amino acids long. The CDR3 DNA reads TGTGCCAGCAGCTCCCTAGCGGGAGGGCCTCATACGCAGTATTTT. The encoded protein is CASSSLAGGPHTQYF.

This clone was recorded once. The sample contains more than one DNA sequence encoding this CDR3. The chain recombines TRBV27 with TRBJ2-7; D is unclear. V lost 5 bases to trimming and J lost 4 bases, with 12 bases between them. CDR3 length: 13 residues. In germline, CDR1 is MNHEY, CDR2 SMNVEV (reference sequence). The CDR3 DNA is TGTGCCAGCAGTCCCCACCTGAATTACGAGCAGTACTTC. It codes for CASSPHLNYEQYF.

This chain connects TRBV2 to TRBJ1-1; D gene unclear. CDR1 is SNHLY and CDR2 is FYNNEI in the germline V gene. This CDR3 has 14 amino acids. Trimming shortened V by 9 bases and J by 0 bases, and 14 bases separated the two germline ends. The CDR3 here is CASCPGMVNTEAFF. DNA for the CDR3: TGTGCCAGTTGTCCGGGGATGGTGAACACTGAAGCTTTCTTT.

This sequence joins TRBV4-3 and TRBJ2-5; 8 nucleotides match TRBD2. The V gene's germline CDR1 is LGHNA and CDR2 YSLEER. V dropped 4 bases and J dropped 1; count of bases not matched to a gene: 8. This CDR3 region has 16 residues. The CDR3 region has the DNA TGCGCCAGCAGCCGAGGGACTAGTTCTTTCCAAGAGACCCAGTACTTC. Amino acid sequence: CASSRGTSSFQETQYF.

V usage is TRBV7-9 and J usage is TRBJ2-5; the match to TRBD2 covers 7 bases. The DNA end is a closer match to TRBJ2-7, so the J assignment may be wrong. Germline values: CDR1 SEHNR, CDR2 FQNEAQ (reference sequence). The CDR3 consists of 12 residues. The CDR3 region is CASSGGGYEQYF. The CDR3 region has the DNA TGTGCCAGCAGCGGGGGAGGGTACGAGCAGTACTTC.

The CDR3 DNA reads as TGTGCCAGCAGCCCTAGCGGAGTGAACTACGAGCAGTACTTC. Translation: CASSPSGVNYEQYF. This chain joins TRBV6-6 and TRBJ2-7; 7 bases fit TRBD2. In germline, CDR1 is MNHNY, CDR2 SVGAGI (reference sequence). V was clipped by 6 bases and J by 3 bases; unmatched bases: 8. CDR3 length: 14 residues.

This rearrangement joins TRBV7-9 to TRBJ1-4; no clear D gene. V gave up 3 bases and J gave up 6 bases, with 5 bases separating them. There are 12 residues in the CDR3. Germline CDR1 reads SEHNR; CDR2 reads FQNEAQ (reference sequence). CDR3 DNA: TGTGCCAGCAGCTTTTACGATGAAAAACTGTTTTTT. Amino acid sequence: CASSFYDEKLFF.

This clone was found a few times. The chain links TRBV7-9 to TRBJ1-1; TRBD1 aligns across 8 bases. The CDR3 consists of 14 residues. The germline CDR1 and CDR2 sequences are SEHNR and FQNEAQ (reference sequence). J gave up 11 bases and V 5 bases, and 13 bases lay outside the gene matches. The CDR3, as DNA: TGTGCCAGCAGCCCCATCGGGGAACAGGGGGAGGCTTTCTTT. It translates to CASSPIGEQGEAFF.

V gene TRBV7-6 combines with J gene TRBJ2-1, with 9 bases identical to TRBD2. The V gene's germline CDR1 is SGHVS and CDR2 FNYEAQ. There are 18 residues in the CDR3. Trimming at V came to 5 bases and at J to 0 bases, leaving 11 bases not matched to a gene. CDR3 sequence reads: CASSPWGGGESSYNEQFF. DNA for the CDR3: TGTGCCAGCAGCCCCTGGGGCGGGGGGGAAAGCTCCTACAATGAGCAGTTCTTC.

V usage is TRBV7-8 and J usage is TRBJ1-1; 10 bases are a match to TRBD1. V lost 4 bases to trimming and J lost 3 bases; unmatched junction nucleotides: 8. Germline CDR1 SGHVS, CDR2 FQNEAQ. The CDR3 has 16 residues. The CDR3 sequence: CASSSTTGGADTEAFF. Here the CDR3 DNA reads TGTGCCAGCAGCTCTACGACAGGGGGCGCGGACACTGAAGCTTTCTTT. Together with reference TRBV7-8 and TRBJ1-1, the CDR3 gives the full variable domain: GAGVSQSPRYKVAKRGQDVALRCDPISGHVSLFWYQQALGQGPEFLTYFQNEAQLDKSGLPSDRFFAERPEGSVSTLKIQRTQQEDSAVYLCASSSTTGGADTEAFFGQGTRLTVV.

For the CDR3, the DNA is TGCAGCGTTTTGGGAGGGGTTGCGGGAGGGCCAAGTAATGAGCAGTTCTTC. Amino acid sequence: CSVLGGVAGGPSNEQFF. The rearrangement uses TRBV29-1 and TRBJ2-1; TRBD2 matches at 9 bases. CDR1 SQVTM and CDR2 ANQGSEA come from the germline V gene. CDR3 length: 17 residues. Trimming at V came to 5 bases and at J to 7 bases, leaving 18 bases not matched to a gene.